The 19 T cell receptor beta chains listed next were all sequenced from one sample in a study of T cell responses to AZD1222 COVID-19 vaccine. Measured with immunoSEQ multiplex PCR; TCRdb has only the in-frame clones, and not every one. The repertoire holds under 130,000 clones, with 85% to 90% as singletons. The material was peripheral blood, obtained on day 0 of AZD1222 vaccination. The receptors were gathered from an adult in good health.

J is TRBJ2-3 and V is TRBV7-3, with D possibly being TRBD2 (5 bases). The CDR3 runs to 15 residues. Germline V gene sequence: CDR1 SGHTA, CDR2 FQGTGA. V lost 1 base and J 3 bases, leaving 11 bases between the germline ends. The CDR3 protein is CASSLIRSGTDTQYF. The CDR3 nucleotides read TGTGCCAGCAGCTTAATACGAAGCGGAACAGATACGCAGTATTTT.

The V gene is TRBV19, the J gene TRBJ1-1, with D perhaps matching TRBD1 (5 bases). Deletions cut 2 bases from V and 4 bases from J, with 11 bases between. This CDR3 is built from 14 residues. In germline, CDR1 is LNHDA, CDR2 SQIVND (reference sequence). The CDR3 nucleotides are TGTGCCAGTAGTATAACAGGTGGGGCCACTGAAGCTTTCTTT. The encoded protein is CASSITGGATEAFF.

V is TRBV2 and J is TRBJ1-5; the match to TRBD1 covers 7 bases. V shed 6 bases and J 7 bases; nucleotides not matched to a gene: 9. This CDR3 is built from 14 residues. Germline CDR1 SNHLY, CDR2 FYNNEI. The CDR3 spells CASSPGTAQQPQHF. The CDR3 nucleotides read TGTGCCAGCAGCCCAGGGACAGCTCAACAGCCCCAGCATTTT.

This clone was observed once. As DNA, the CDR3 is TGTGCCAGCAGTTTTGGCAGGGCACGGTATGGCTACACCTTC. Translating it yields CASSFGRARYGYTF. The chain employs TRBV6-9 and TRBJ1-2, with D tentatively TRBD1 (5 bases). The CDR3 extends over 14 amino acids. V was shortened by 4 bases and J by 5 bases, with 14 bases between the two germline ends. Germline V gives CDR1 MNHGY, CDR2 SVAAGI.

The genes are TRBV24-1 and TRBJ1-5; 9 bases fit TRBD1. Germline values: CDR1 KGHDR, CDR2 SFDVKD. V shed 5 bases, J shed 2 bases, and the junction held 6 bases outside the gene matches. This CDR3 spans 16 amino acids. DNA for the CDR3: TGTGCCACCAGTGGTCACAGGGGGCAGGGCAATCAGCCCCAGCATTTT. Protein sequence: CATSGHRGQGNQPQHF.

This clone was recorded once. J is TRBJ1-2 and V is TRBV12-3 or TRBV12-4, with TRBD1 as a possible D gene (5 bases). The CDR3 is 12 amino acids. V lost 2 bases, J lost 4 bases, and 5 bases lay in between. The CDR3 region is CASSLRGYGYTF. As DNA, the CDR3 is TGTGCCAGCAGTTTAAGGGGCTATGGCTACACCTTC.

In this sample, this clone turned up a few times. The chain uses TRBV6-5 and TRBJ1-5; no definite D call. V was trimmed by 6 bases and J by 1 base, leaving 7 bases between them. This CDR3 is 13 amino acids long. Germline loops: CDR1 MNHEY, CDR2 SVGAGI. The CDR3 loop reads CASRLTSNQPQHF. The CDR3 DNA reads TGTGCCAGCAGGCTCACAAGCAATCAGCCCCAGCATTTT.

The chain has TRBV7-4 and TRBJ2-3; no definite D call. V was clipped by 3 bases and J by 1 base, with 14 bases between them. Germline V gene lookup returns CDR1 SGHVT and CDR2 SQSDAQ. The CDR3 consists of 16 residues. The chain's CDR3 is CASSFSGQRGTDTQYF. The DNA for the CDR3 is TGTGCCAGCAGCTTCAGTGGGCAGCGCGGCACAGATACGCAGTATTTT.

The genes are TRBV28 and TRBJ1-5; D is unresolved. The CDR3 is made up of 14 amino acids. V lost 4 bases to trimming and J lost 2 bases, with 9 bases between them. Germline CDR1 is MDHEN and CDR2 is SYDVKM. CDR3 coding DNA: TGTGCCAGCAGTTCCCCGTTTGGCAATCAGCCCCAGCATTTT. The encoded protein is CASSSPFGNQPQHF.

The chain is built from TRBV3-1 (or the pseudogene TRBV3-2) and TRBJ2-3, with D possibly matching TRBD2 (6 bases). There are 15 residues in the CDR3. Germline V gene data show CDR1 as LGHDT and CDR2 as YNNKEL (reference sequence). Trimming cost V 1 base and J 2 bases, with 10 bases left between them. The CDR3 spells CASSQGAGSTDTQYF. CDR3 bases: TGTGCCAGCAGCCAAGGAGCGGGTTCCACAGATACGCAGTATTTT.

The chain employs TRBV7-3 and TRBJ1-1, with 7 bases aligning to TRBD1. The CDR3 is made up of 14 amino acids. Germline V gene data show CDR1 as SGHTA and CDR2 as FQGTGA. Trimming took 5 bases from V and 5 from J; bases not matched to a gene: 8. The CDR3 region is CASSLNPGQTEAFF. CDR3 bases: TGTGCCAGCAGCCTCAACCCGGGACAGACTGAAGCTTTCTTT.

This chain links TRBV27 with TRBJ1-5; perhaps TRBD1 as D (5 bases). V was trimmed by 4 bases and J by 1 base, leaving 11 bases between them. The germline CDR1 and CDR2 sequences are MNHEY and SMNVEV (reference sequence). The CDR3 length is 15 residues. This CDR3 is CASSSFGDSNQPQHF. The CDR3 region has the DNA TGTGCCAGCAGTTCCTTCGGGGACAGCAATCAGCCCCAGCATTTT.

The J gene is TRBJ2-3, the V gene TRBV9; 11 positions agree with TRBD2. The V gene's germline CDR1 is SGDLS and CDR2 YYNGEE. V shed 0 bases, J shed 2 bases, and the junction held 5 bases outside the gene matches. The CDR3 loop spans 17 amino acids. The DNA of the CDR3 is TGTGCCAGCAGCGTAGGACTAGCGGGACCCTTCACAGATACGCAGTATTTT. Residues: CASSVGLAGPFTDTQYF. Together with reference TRBV9 and TRBJ2-3, the CDR3 gives the full variable domain: DSGVTQTPKHLITATGQRVTLRCSPRSGDLSVYWYQQSLDQGLQFLIQYYNGEERAKGNILERFSAQQFPDLHSELNLSSLELGDSALYFCASSVGLAGPFTDTQYFGPGTRLTVL.

In this sample, this clone turned up once. The CDR3 region has the DNA TGTGCCAGCAGTTACTGGGGGAATGAGCAGTTCTTC. Its protein product is CASSYWGNEQFF. The V and J genes are TRBV6-2 or TRBV6-3 and TRBJ2-1; the D gene could be TRBD1 or TRBD2 (5 bases each). CDR3 size: 12 residues. Germline V lookup: CDR1 MNHEY, CDR2 SVGEGT. The ends were cut back, 1 base at V and 7 bases at J, with 5 bases in the middle.

A single count supports this clone. This CDR3 is also generated by other DNA sequences in the sample. The chain is built from TRBV28 and TRBJ1-1; D perhaps matches TRBD1 (5 bases). The CDR3 runs to 15 residues. The V and J ends lost 3 bases and 1 base respectively, with 12 bases between them. In germline, CDR1 is MDHEN, CDR2 SYDVKM. The CDR3 DNA is TGTGCCAGCAGTTTGGGGGGAACAGCGAACACTGAAGCTTTCTTT. It yields the protein CASSLGGTANTEAFF. Complete variable domain (other parts from reference TRBV28 and TRBJ1-1): DVKVTQSSRYLVKRTGEKVFLECVQDMDHENMFWYRQDPGLGLRLIYFSYDVKMKEKGDIPEGYSVSREKKERFSLILESASTNQTSMYLCASSLGGTANTEAFFGQGTRLTVV.

The count of this clone is one. The genes are TRBV28 and TRBJ2-7; a possible D gene is TRBD1 (6 bases). The CDR3 has 15 residues. The V gene's germline CDR1 is MDHEN and CDR2 SYDVKM. The V end was cut by 2 bases, the J end by 4 bases, with 15 bases between. As DNA, the CDR3 is TGTGCCAGCAGTTTAGGGCAGGGGAGTCGGTACGAGCAGTACTTC. Translation: CASSLGQGSRYEQYF.

The rearrangement uses TRBV5-4 and TRBJ1-1, with D unresolved. This CDR3 contains 14 residues. Trimming removed 0 bases from V and 1 base from J, with 7 bases in between. The V gene's germline CDR1 is SGHNT and CDR2 YYREEE (reference sequence). The CDR3 DNA follows: TGTGCCAGCAGCTTGGGGCAGAAGAACACTGAAGCTTTCTTT. Translating gives CASSLGQKNTEAFF.

This rearrangement joins TRBV5-1 to TRBJ2-5, with D possibly TRBD2 on 7 matching bases. Trimming removed 4 bases from V and 5 bases from J, with 15 bases in between. Germline CDR1 and CDR2: SGHRS and YFSETQ. CDR3 length: 14 residues. CDR3 DNA: TGCGCCAGCAGCAAACTAGGGGGAGGGGAGACCCAGTACTTC. It yields the protein CASSKLGGGETQYF.

This clone was detected only once. The chain joins TRBV4-3 to TRBJ1-4; 8 nucleotides agree with TRBD1. V was clipped by 1 base and J by 2 bases; unmatched bases: 0. This CDR3 is 15 amino acids long. Germline V lookup: CDR1 LGHNA, CDR2 YSLEER. CDR3 amino acids: CASSQGQGTNEKLFF. The CDR3 DNA follows: TGCGCCAGCAGCCAAGGACAGGGGACTAATGAAAAACTGTTTTTT.